Following are 16 T cell receptor beta chains from one sample sequenced in a study of tumor-infiltrating lymphocytes in glioblastoma multiforme. TCRB libraries came from RNA via three nested multiplex PCR rounds. TCRdb reprocessed the multiplex PCR reads via MiXCR and lists one record per CDR3 protein. There are around 33,000 distinct CDR3 sequences in the sample; about 64% occur only once, and around 34% lies in the top ten. Sample: brain tumor tissue. The receptors come from a male donor with glioblastoma.

This clonotype has at least ten counts. The chain recombines TRBV6-2 or TRBV6-3 with TRBJ2-7; D call uncertain. Germline lookup yields CDR1 MNHEY and CDR2 SVGEGT. The CDR3 is 13 amino acids. V shed 4 bases and J shed 6 bases, with 13 bases lying between them. The CDR3 DNA reads as TGTGCCAGCAGTTCGCCACCGGTCCGCGAGCAGTACTTC. Protein product: CASSSPPVREQYF.

Details on this clonotype: A much more abundant neighbour one base away suggests this may be a read error. This chain connects TRBV10-3 to TRBJ1-1; D is unclear. There are 12 residues in the CDR3. The germline CDR1 and CDR2 sequences are ENHRY and SYGVKD. CDR3 amino acids: CAAADGNTEALF. Here the CDR3 DNA reads TGTGCCGCCGCCGACGGAAACACTGAAGCTCTCTTT.

This clonotype was detected ten times or more. The rearrangement uses TRBV30 and TRBJ1-6, with D maybe TRBD1 (5 bases). The CDR3 runs to 17 residues. CDR1 and CDR2 from the germline V gene are GTSNPN and SVGIG (reference sequence). Trimming left V 0 bases short and J 7 bases short, with 19 bases between. CDR3 region: CAWSVRAGLGLNSPLHF. CDR3 coding DNA: TGTGCCTGGAGTGTACGGGCAGGGTTGGGGCTAAATTCACCCCTCCACTTT.

There are many counts of this clonotype. The chain is built from TRBV20-1 and TRBJ1-1; unclear D gene. Germline V gene sequence: CDR1 DFQATT, CDR2 SNEGSKA (reference sequence). V lost 6 bases and J lost 0, with 14 bases in between. This CDR3 contains 14 residues. The CDR3 DNA follows: TGCAGTGCGCCCCGACACACCCTGAACACTGAAGCTTTCTTT. Its translation: CSAPRHTLNTEAFF.

To note about this clonotype: Relative to the germline gene, one junction end is altered; a read error may explain this. The chain joins TRBV6-1 to TRBJ2-1; TRBD2 aligns across 7 bases. CDR3 length equals 14 residues. The V gene's germline CDR1 is MNHNS and CDR2 SASEGT. CDR3 coding DNA: TGTGCCAGCGGTCTAGCGGTCTCCTATAATGAGCAGTTCTTC. Encoded protein: CASGLAVSYNEQFF.

This clonotype was seen at least ten times. The CDR3, as DNA: TGTGCCAGCAGCCAAACTAGCGGGAGTGTCTCCGGGGAGCTGTTTTTT. It translates to CASSQTSGSVSGELFF. The chain combines TRBV7-8 with TRBJ2-2, with 11 bases aligning to TRBD2. Germline V CDR1 and CDR2: SGHVS, FQNEAQ. The CDR3 extends over 16 amino acids. The V segment lost 5 bases and the J segment 6 bases; nucleotides outside the gene matches: 8.

This clonotype has ten or more counts. V is TRBV7-9 and J is TRBJ1-2, with 8 bases lining up with TRBD1. This CDR3 has 15 residues. The trim removed 5 bases at V and 4 bases at J, leaving 9 bases unmatched. Germline assignment: CDR1 SEHNR and CDR2 FQNEAQ (reference sequence). The CDR3 region is CASSAPTGVIYGYTF. CDR3 sequence (DNA): TGTGCCAGCAGCGCCCCGACAGGGGTGATCTATGGCTACACCTTC.

V and J are TRBV10-3 and TRBJ1-2; D is ambiguous. CDR1 is ENHRY and CDR2 is SYGVKD in the germline V gene. The CDR3 has 13 amino acids. In nucleotides, the CDR3 is TGTGCTATAAGTGCCGTAGCTGGAAATGGCTACACCTTC. Its translation: CAISAVAGNGYTF.

The V call is TRBV5-4, the J call TRBJ1-1; D not resolved. The CDR3 runs 13 residues. The germline V gene encodes CDR1 SGHNT and CDR2 YYREEE (reference sequence). Between the trimmed V and J ends, which lost 2 bases and 8 bases, there was a span of 13 bases. In DNA form, the CDR3 reads TGTGCCAGCAGCTTCGGGCTGTTGACAGAAGCTTTCTTT. Its translation: CASSFGLLTEAFF.

V usage is TRBV7-8 and J usage is TRBJ1-5; D not certain. Trimming removed 1 base at V and 11 bases at J, with 12 bases between. The CDR3 sequence is 13 residues long. CDR1 and CDR2 from the germline V gene are SGHVS and FQNEAQ. In nucleotides, the CDR3 is TGTGCCAGCAGCTTAGATCGTGAGCAGTCCCAGCATTTT. This gives the protein CASSLDREQSQHF.

Details on this clonotype: Since the CDR3 does not end with the conserved phenylalanine or tryptophan, this likely comes from a read error. The chain links TRBV29-1 to TRBJ1-6; maybe TRBD1 (5 bases). The CDR3 is 13 amino acids. V was cut by 4 bases and J by 10 bases, with 14 bases left in between. Germline values: CDR1 SQVTM, CDR2 ANQGSEA. The CDR3, as DNA: TGCAGCGTTGTCAGGGAAAGAGAATCACCCCTCCACGTT. It encodes CSVVRERESPLHV.

On this clonotype itself: A read error is possible here, since a much larger clone lies one base away. CDR3 region: CASSLRGLNTGELFF. The CDR3 DNA reads TGTGCCAGCAGCTTAAGGGGACTGAACACCGGGGAGCTGTTTTTT. The rearrangement links TRBV7-3 to TRBJ2-2, with D possibly TRBD2 on 6 matching bases. The germline gives CDR1 SGHTA, CDR2 FQGTGA. V was clipped by 1 base and J by 1 base, with 7 bases between them. This CDR3 comprises 15 residues.

The sample holds one count of this clonotype. Germline is not matched at one junction end, which may reflect a read error. This rearrangement joins TRBV20-1 to TRBJ2-3; tentatively, D is TRBD2 (5 bases). This CDR3 contains 15 residues. CDR1 and CDR2 (germline): DFQATT, SNEGSKA (reference sequence). CDR3 DNA: TGCAGTACTAGAGATGTGGCAGAAAGCACAGATACGCAGTATTTT. Its translation is CSTRDVAESTDTQYF.

There are many counts of this clonotype. V is TRBV6-1 and J is TRBJ2-7; possible D gene TRBD1, 6 bases. The V end lost 7 bases, the J end lost 5 bases, and 21 bases lay between the germline ends. CDR3 length: 15 amino acids. Germline V CDR1 and CDR2: MNHNS, SASEGT. CDR3 DNA sequence: TGTGCCAGCACCCTTAACAGGGATTCGGCGAACGAGCAGTACTTC. Encoded protein: CASTLNRDSANEQYF.

A note on this clonotype: The junction departs from the called germline gene at one end, perhaps through a read error. This chain links TRBV12-3 or TRBV12-4 with TRBJ2-5; tentatively, D is TRBD2 (5 bases). CDR3 length: 13 residues. CDR3 protein: CARSFPGRETQYF. The CDR3 region has the DNA TGTGCCAGGAGTTTCCCGGGGAGAGAGACCCAGTACTTC.

The V gene is TRBV10-3, the J gene TRBJ1-5, with 8 bases lining up with TRBD1. The V gene's germline CDR1 is ENHRY and CDR2 SYGVKD. This CDR3 spans 13 amino acids. The junction had 7 bases not matched to a gene; V was cut back by 6 bases and J by 9 bases. CDR3 sequence: CAISGTGRGPQHF. DNA for the CDR3: TGTGCCATCAGCGGGACAGGTCGGGGGCCCCAGCATTTT.